The entry that follows covers one T cell receptor (beta chain) sequence. Its antigen remains unknown. The CDR3 contains 14 residues. Per the germline V gene, CDR1 is LNHDA and CDR2 is SQIVND (reference sequence). With 4 bases removed from V and 9 bases from J, the gap between germline ends came to 18 bases. The sample comes from a study of shared clonotypes between healthy human individuals. Findings and caveats of the study: Generation probabilities of non-shared clonotypes were lower (relative to those shared by all four donors). Rarefaction analysis demonstrated incomplete sorted-subset sequencing notwithstanding large depth.

Deep-level settings were used for running the assay. Clones were read by immunoSEQ multiplex PCR, and TCRdb kept only the in-frame ones, dropping some. The sample holds fewer than 1.6 million clones, approximately 98.5% seen once. The sequencing input was naive CD4+ T cells sorted from blood. The sample's subset: CD45RA+ positively selected. The chain combines TRBV19 with TRBJ2-5; D unresolved. This TCR came from a man aged 25-40 years in good health. This chain's CDR3 is CASSTDGSRLAQYF. DNA for the CDR3: TGTGCCAGTAGTACGGACGGAAGCCGGTTGGCCCAGTACTTC.